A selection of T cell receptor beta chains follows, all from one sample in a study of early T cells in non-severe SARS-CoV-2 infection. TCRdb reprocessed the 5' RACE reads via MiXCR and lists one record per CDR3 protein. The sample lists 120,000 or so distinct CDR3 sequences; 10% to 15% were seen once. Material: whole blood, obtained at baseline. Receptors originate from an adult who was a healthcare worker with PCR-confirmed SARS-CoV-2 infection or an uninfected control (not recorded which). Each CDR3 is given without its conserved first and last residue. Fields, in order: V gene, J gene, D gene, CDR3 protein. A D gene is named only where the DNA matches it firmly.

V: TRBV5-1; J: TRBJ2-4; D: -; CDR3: ASSLGNIQY
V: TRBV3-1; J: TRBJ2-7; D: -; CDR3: ASSQLRVSEQY
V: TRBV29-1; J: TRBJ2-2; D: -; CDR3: SVRGGVGGENTGELF
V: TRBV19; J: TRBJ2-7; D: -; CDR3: ASSPGPSTYEQY
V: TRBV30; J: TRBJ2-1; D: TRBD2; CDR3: AWDSGGAYNEQF
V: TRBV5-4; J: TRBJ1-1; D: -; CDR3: ASSLTTDGYTEAF
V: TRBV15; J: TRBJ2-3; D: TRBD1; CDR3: ATSRETGDGTDTQY
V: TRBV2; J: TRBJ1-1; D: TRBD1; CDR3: ASSHGQGAPNTEAF
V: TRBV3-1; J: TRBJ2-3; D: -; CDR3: ASSRGPSTDTQY
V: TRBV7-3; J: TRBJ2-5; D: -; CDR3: ASSSSGETQY
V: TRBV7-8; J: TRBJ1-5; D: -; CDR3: ASSLEGRRPQH
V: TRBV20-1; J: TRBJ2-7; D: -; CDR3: SAREVGREQY
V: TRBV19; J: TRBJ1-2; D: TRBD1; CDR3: ASSIVRGDYGYT
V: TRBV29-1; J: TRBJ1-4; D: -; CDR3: SVEGTASNEKLF
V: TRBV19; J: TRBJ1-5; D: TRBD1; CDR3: ASSIGTGAAYSNQPQH
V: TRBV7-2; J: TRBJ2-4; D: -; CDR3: ASSLAGRLEAKNIQY
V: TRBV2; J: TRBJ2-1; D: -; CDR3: ASRPTAPYNEQF
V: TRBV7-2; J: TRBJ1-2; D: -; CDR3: ASRPSATNYGYT
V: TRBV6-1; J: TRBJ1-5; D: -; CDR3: ASSEALGLRNQPQH
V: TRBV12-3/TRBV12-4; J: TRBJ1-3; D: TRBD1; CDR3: ASSPRGLSGNTIY
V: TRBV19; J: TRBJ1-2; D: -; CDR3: ASSDLGYGYT
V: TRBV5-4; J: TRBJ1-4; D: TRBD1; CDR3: ASGPGQKNEKLF
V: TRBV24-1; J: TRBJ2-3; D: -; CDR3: ATSDGATDTQY
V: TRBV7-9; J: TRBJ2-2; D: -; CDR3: ASSLAPGPNTGELF
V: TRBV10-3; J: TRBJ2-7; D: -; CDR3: AISERGGYSYEQY
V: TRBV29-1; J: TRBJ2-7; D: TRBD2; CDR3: SVGGGSYEQY
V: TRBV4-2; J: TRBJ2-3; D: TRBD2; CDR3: ASSQVGTSGTDTQY
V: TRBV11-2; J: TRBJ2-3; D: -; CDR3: ASSLQTAATDTQY
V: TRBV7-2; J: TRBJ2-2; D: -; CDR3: ASTPLPQNTGELF
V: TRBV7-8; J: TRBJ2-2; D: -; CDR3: ASSSQTLAPGELF
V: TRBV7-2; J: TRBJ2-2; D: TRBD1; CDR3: ASSLSRGQRRNTGELF
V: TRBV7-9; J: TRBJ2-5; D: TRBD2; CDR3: ASSKREGQETQY
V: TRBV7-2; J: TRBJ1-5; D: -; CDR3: ASSTGRNQPQH
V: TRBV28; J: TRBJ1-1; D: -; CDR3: ASSLLGQGMNTEAF
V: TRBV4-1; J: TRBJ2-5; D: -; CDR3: ASSRLGVTQETQY
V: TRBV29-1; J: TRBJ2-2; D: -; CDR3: SVARGNTGELF
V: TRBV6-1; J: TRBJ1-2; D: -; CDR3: ASSVGGYGYT
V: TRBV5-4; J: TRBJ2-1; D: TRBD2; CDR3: ASSLVRLAGGLYNEQF
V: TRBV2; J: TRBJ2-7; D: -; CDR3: ASKRIEQY
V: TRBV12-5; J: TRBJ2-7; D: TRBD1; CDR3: ASGLVLGQGHEQY
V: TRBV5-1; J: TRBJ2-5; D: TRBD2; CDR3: ASSLLAGGETQY
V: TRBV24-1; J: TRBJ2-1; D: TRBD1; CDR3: ATSDTGTGNEQF
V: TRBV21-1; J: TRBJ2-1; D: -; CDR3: ASSKGGRDSYNEQF
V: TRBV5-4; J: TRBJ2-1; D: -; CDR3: ASSLNRGYNEQF
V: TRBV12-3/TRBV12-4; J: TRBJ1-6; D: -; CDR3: ASNGASGALH
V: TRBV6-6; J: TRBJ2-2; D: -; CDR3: ASSWGTGELF
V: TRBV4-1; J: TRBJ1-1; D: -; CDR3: ASMARTVNTEAF
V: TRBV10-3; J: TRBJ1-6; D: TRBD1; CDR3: AISESDRGSPLH
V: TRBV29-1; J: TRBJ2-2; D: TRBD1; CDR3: SVGQGMVGELF
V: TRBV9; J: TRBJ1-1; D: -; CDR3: ASSTSAGAAF
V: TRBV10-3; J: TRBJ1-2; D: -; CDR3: AISGAGNDNYGYT
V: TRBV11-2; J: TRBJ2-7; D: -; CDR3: ASSHIQGRAYEQY
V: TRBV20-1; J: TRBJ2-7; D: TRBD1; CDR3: SAREQGATSYEQY
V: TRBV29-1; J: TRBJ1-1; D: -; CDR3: SVENRIMNTEAF
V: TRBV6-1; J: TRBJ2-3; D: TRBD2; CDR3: ASSELSGGQSDTQY
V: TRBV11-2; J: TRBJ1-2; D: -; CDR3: ASSNRTELNYGYT
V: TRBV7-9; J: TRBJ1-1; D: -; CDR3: ASSPRLQGRTEAF